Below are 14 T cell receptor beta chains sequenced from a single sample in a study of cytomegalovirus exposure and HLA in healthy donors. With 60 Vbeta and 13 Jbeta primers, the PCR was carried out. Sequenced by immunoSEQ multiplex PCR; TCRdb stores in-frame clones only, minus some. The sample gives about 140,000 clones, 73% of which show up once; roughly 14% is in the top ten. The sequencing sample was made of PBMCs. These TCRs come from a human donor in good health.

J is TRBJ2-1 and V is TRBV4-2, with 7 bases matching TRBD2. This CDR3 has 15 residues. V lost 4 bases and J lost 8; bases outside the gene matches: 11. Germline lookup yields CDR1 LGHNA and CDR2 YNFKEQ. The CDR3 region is CASSRISGSADEQFF. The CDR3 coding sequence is TGTGCCAGCAGCCGAATTAGCGGGTCGGCGGATGAGCAGTTCTTC.

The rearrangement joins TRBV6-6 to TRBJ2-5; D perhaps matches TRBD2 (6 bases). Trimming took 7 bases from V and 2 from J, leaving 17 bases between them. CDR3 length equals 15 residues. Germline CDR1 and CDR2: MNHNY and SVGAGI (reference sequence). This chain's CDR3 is CASKIRGTVQETQYF. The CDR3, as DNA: TGTGCCAGCAAGATCAGAGGGACTGTACAAGAGACCCAGTACTTC.

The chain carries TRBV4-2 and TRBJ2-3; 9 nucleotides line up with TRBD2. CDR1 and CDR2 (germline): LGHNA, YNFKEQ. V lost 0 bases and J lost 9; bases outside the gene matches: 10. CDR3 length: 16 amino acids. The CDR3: CASSQDGAGGPWTQYF. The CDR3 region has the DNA TGTGCCAGCAGCCAAGATGGGGCGGGGGGGCCGTGGACGCAGTATTTT.

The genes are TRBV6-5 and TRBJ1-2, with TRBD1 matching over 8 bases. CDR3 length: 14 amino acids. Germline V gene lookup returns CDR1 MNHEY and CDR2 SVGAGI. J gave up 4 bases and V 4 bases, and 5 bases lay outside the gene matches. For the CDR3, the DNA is TGTGCCAGCAGTTTCAGGACAGGGACCTATGGCTACACCTTC. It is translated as CASSFRTGTYGYTF.

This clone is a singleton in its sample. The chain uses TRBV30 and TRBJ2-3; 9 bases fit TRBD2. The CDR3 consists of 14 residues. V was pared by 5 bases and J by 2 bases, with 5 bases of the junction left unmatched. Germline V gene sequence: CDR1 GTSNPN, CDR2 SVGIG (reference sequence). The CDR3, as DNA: TGTGCCTGGCGGGCGGGAGGGGTCACAGATACGCAGTATTTT. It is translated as CAWRAGGVTDTQYF.

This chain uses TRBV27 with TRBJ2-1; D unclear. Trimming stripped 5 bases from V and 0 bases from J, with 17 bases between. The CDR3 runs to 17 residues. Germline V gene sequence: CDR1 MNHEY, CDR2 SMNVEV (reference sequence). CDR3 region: CASSRNRAPSSYNEQFF. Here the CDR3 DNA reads TGTGCCAGCAGTCGTAACCGAGCCCCGAGCTCCTACAATGAGCAGTTCTTC.

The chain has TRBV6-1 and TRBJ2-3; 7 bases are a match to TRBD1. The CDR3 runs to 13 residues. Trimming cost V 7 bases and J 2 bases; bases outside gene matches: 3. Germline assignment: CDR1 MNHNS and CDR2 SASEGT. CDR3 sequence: CASTGTVTDTQYF. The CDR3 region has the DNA TGTGCCAGCACCGGGACAGTCACAGATACGCAGTATTTT.

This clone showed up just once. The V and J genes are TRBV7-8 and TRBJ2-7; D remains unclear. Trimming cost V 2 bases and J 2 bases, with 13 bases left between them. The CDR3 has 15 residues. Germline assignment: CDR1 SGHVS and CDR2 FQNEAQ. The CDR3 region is CASSLFQSAAYEQYF. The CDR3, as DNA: TGTGCCAGCAGCTTATTTCAGTCCGCGGCCTACGAGCAGTACTTC.

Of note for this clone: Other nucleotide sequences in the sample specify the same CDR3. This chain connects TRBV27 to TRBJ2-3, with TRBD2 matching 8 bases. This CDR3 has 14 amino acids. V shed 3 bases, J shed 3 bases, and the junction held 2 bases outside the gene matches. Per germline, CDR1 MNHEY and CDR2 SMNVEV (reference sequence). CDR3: CASSLGGGTDTQYF. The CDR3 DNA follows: TGTGCCAGCAGTTTGGGCGGGGGGACAGATACGCAGTATTTT.

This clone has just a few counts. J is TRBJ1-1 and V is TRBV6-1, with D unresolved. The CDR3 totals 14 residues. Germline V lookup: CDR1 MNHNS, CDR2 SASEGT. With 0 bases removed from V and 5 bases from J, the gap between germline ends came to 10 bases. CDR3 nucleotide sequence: TGTGCCAGCAGTGAAGCGCTTCGGGGAACTGAAGCTTTCTTT. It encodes CASSEALRGTEAFF.

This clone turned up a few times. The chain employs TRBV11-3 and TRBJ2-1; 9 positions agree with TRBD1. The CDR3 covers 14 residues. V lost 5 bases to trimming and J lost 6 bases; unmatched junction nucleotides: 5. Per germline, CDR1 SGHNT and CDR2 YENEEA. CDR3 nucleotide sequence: TGTGCCAGCAGCCCGACAGGGGGTATCAATGAGCAGTTCTTC. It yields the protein CASSPTGGINEQFF.

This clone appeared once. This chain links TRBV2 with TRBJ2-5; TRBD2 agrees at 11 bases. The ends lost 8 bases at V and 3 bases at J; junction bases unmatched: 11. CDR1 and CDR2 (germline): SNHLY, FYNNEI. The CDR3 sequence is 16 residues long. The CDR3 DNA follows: TGTGCCAGCGACAATAGCGGGGGGGCGAACAAAGAGACCCAGTACTTC. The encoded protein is CASDNSGGANKETQYF.

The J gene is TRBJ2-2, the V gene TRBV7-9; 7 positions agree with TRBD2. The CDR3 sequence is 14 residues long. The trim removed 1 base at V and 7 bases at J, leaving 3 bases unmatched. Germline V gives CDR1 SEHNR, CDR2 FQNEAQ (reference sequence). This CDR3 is CASSLVERGGELFF. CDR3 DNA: TGTGCCAGCAGCTTAGTTGAGCGGGGCGGGGAGCTGTTTTTT.

In nucleotides, the CDR3 is TGTGCCAGCTCACGAAGACAGGGGCGCCCTAGGGATGAGCAGTTCTTC. Protein: CASSRRQGRPRDEQFF. The chain carries TRBV18 and TRBJ2-1, with 8 positions matching TRBD1. Germline CDR1 reads KGHSH; CDR2 reads LQKENI. CDR3 size: 16 residues. The trim removed 4 bases at V and 8 bases at J, leaving 13 bases unmatched.